This T cell receptor (beta chain) was found in a study of radiotherapy plus CTLA-4 blockade in lung cancer. Background on the study: There were objective responses in approximately 19% of patients, and around 30% had disease control.

Focal radiation with ipilimumab CTLA-4 blockade was given to patients with chemo-refractory metastatic non-small-cell lung cancer. Note on this clone: What it binds is not known.

Study observations and caveats: Early shifts in blood T cell clones, with interferon-beta, reportedly predicted response best.

The repertoire was sequenced with immunoSEQ multiplex PCR; TCRdb's copy has only in-frame clones and lacks some. The sample shows 80,000 or so clones, 60% to 85% of them seen only once. Germline CDR1 and CDR2: MNHEY and SMNVEV (reference sequence). The V gene end was trimmed by 6 bases and the J gene end by 0 bases; junction bases not matched to a gene: 7. The CDR3 covers 15 residues. The genes are TRBV27 and TRBJ2-5; 7 bases agree with TRBD2. The source of this sequence is a human donor with non-small cell lung cancer who had a partial response to radiotherapy plus ipilimumab. Some clones in this sample may be carry-over from other donors' samples. The sequences come from peripheral blood, collected from a patient treated with radiotherapy plus ipilimumab. The CDR3 DNA reads TGTGCCAGCAGCCAGCAGCGGGGCAACCAAGAGACCCAGTACTTC. It yields the protein CASSQQRGNQETQYF.